These 19 T cell receptor beta chains share one sample of origin, sequenced in a study of blood T cell repertoires in COVID-19. Using immunoSEQ multiplex PCR, the repertoire was profiled, and TCRdb retains in-frame clones only, with some absent. Here the sample spans 65,000 to 100,000 clones, under 90% being singletons. The sample comprised peripheral blood. The receptors here all came from a human donor in a cohort sampled during active COVID-19.

The CDR3, as DNA: TGTGCCAGCAGTTACCAAGCGGGCAATGAGCAGTTCTTC. Protein product: CASSYQAGNEQFF. V is TRBV6-5 and J is TRBJ2-1; D may be TRBD2 (6 bases). CDR1 is MNHEY, CDR2 SVGAGI, per germline. With 2 bases removed from V and 6 bases from J, the gap between germline ends came to 8 bases. The length of the CDR3 is 13 residues.

This rearrangement joins TRBV11-2 to TRBJ2-7; no reliable D call. Germline V CDR1 and CDR2: SGHAT, FQNNGV. V was trimmed by 0 bases and J by 3 bases, leaving 3 bases between them. The CDR3 has 12 amino acids. CDR3 loop: CASSLDFYEQYF. The CDR3 nucleotides are TGTGCCAGCAGCTTAGACTTCTACGAGCAGTACTTC.

This CDR3 reads CAISARLAGSSYEQYF. CDR3 sequence (DNA): TGTGCCATCAGTGCTAGACTAGCGGGGTCTTCCTACGAGCAGTACTTC. The V call is TRBV10-3, the J call TRBJ2-7; 11 positions agree with TRBD2. The CDR3 is 16 residues long. J gave up 1 base and V 4 bases, and 6 bases lay outside the gene matches. Germline V CDR1 and CDR2: ENHRY, SYGVKD.

V is TRBV11-1 and J is TRBJ2-1; tentative D call: TRBD2 (6 bases). Between the trimmed V and J ends, which lost 5 bases and 3 bases, there was a span of 11 bases. CDR3 length: 14 amino acids. Germline CDR1 and CDR2: SGHAT and FQDESV (reference sequence). In DNA form, the CDR3 reads TGTGCCAGCAGCCCCCTGACTAGCTACAATGAGCAGTTCTTC. Its protein product is CASSPLTSYNEQFF.

This clone was detected once. The chain recombines TRBV5-1 with TRBJ1-2; 7 bases are a match to TRBD1. Looked up from germline, CDR1 is SGHRS and CDR2 is YFSETQ. This CDR3 is built from 16 residues. The junction had 9 bases not matched to a gene; V was cut back by 0 bases and J by 4 bases. The CDR3 is CASSLEPGQQIYGYTF. Written as DNA, the CDR3 is TGCGCCAGCAGCTTGGAACCGGGACAGCAAATCTATGGCTACACCTTC.

This chain links TRBV5-6 with TRBJ2-1, with a weak D call TRBD1 (5 bases). Germline-derived CDR1 and CDR2 are SGHDT and YYEEEE. The length of the CDR3 is 13 residues. Trimming cost V 2 bases and J 3 bases, with 6 bases left between them. The CDR3 sequence is CASSFTGYNEQFF. CDR3 DNA: TGTGCCAGCAGCTTCACAGGCTACAATGAGCAGTTCTTC.

The rearrangement links TRBV6-6 to TRBJ1-2; TRBD1 aligns across 7 bases. J gave up 2 bases and V 6 bases, and 3 bases lay outside the gene matches. Germline-derived CDR1 and CDR2 are MNHNY and SVGAGI (reference sequence). The CDR3 is 13 residues long. DNA for the CDR3: TGTGCCAGCAGGGGGGGACAGAACTATGGCTACACCTTC. Its translation: CASRGGQNYGYTF.

The chain has TRBV25-1 and TRBJ1-2; possible D gene TRBD1, 6 bases. Per the germline V gene, CDR1 is MGHDK and CDR2 is SYGVNS. There are 14 residues in the CDR3. The V gene lost 1 base and the J gene lost 4 bases, with 10 bases spanning the gap. CDR3 sequence: CASSESSRGYGYTF. As DNA, the CDR3 is TGTGCCAGCAGTGAATCCAGCAGGGGCTATGGCTACACCTTC.

This sequence joins TRBV5-4 and TRBJ1-3; D ambiguous. Germline lookup yields CDR1 SGHNT and CDR2 YYREEE (reference sequence). The CDR3 is 11 residues long. The V gene lost 3 bases and the J gene lost 7 bases, with 5 bases spanning the gap. The CDR3 nucleotides read TGTGCCAGCAGCTCCCTCAACACCATATATTTT. Translation gives CASSSLNTIYF.

The chain recombines TRBV2 with TRBJ2-6; tentative D call: TRBD1 (6 bases). Trimming stripped 5 bases from V and 4 bases from J, with 15 bases between. The CDR3 runs to 16 residues. Germline V gene sequence: CDR1 SNHLY, CDR2 FYNNEI. The chain's CDR3 is CASSTQGVLGANVLTF. The CDR3 DNA reads TGTGCCAGCAGTACACAGGGAGTTCTGGGGGCCAACGTCCTGACTTTC.

V is TRBV9 and J is TRBJ1-4; possible D gene TRBD1, 6 bases. The CDR3 is 16 residues long. The ends were cut back, 0 bases at V and 5 bases at J, with 14 bases in the middle. In germline, CDR1 is SGDLS, CDR2 YYNGEE. In nucleotides, the CDR3 is TGTGCCAGCAGCGTAGGAAGAGAAAGGGGGAATGAAAAACTGTTTTTT. Translated, it gives CASSVGRERGNEKLFF.

On this clone itself: The junction shows a germline mismatch at one end, possibly a read error. The V call is TRBV6-5, the J call TRBJ1-5; no firm D call. The germline V gene has CDR1 MNHEY and CDR2 SVGAGI. The CDR3 loop spans 15 amino acids. The CDR3 reads CASGETGPGNQSQHF. CDR3 DNA: TGTGCCAGCGGGGAGACGGGTCCGGGCAATCAGTCCCAGCATTTT.

The chain is built from TRBV28 and TRBJ2-7; TRBD2 matches 7 bases. CDR3 length equals 19 residues. The V gene end was trimmed by 7 bases and the J gene end by 0 bases; junction bases not matched to a gene: 21. Per germline, CDR1 MDHEN and CDR2 SYDVKM. The CDR3 DNA is TGTGCCAGCACCTTTGGGGGGTCTATACTCAGCGGGGCCTCCTACGAGCAGTACTTC. Its protein is CASTFGGSILSGASYEQYF.

V and J are TRBV5-6 and TRBJ2-1; maybe TRBD2 (6 bases). CDR1 and CDR2 from the germline V gene are SGHDT and YYEEEE. This CDR3 is built from 12 residues. Trimming took off 4 bases at V and 6 bases at J, with 8 bases between the two ends. This CDR3 reads CASSQGLNEQFF. The CDR3 DNA reads as TGTGCCAGCAGCCAGGGACTCAATGAGCAGTTCTTC. Variable domain in full (rest from reference TRBV5-6 and TRBJ2-1): DAGVTQSPTHLIKTRGQQVTLRCSPKSGHDTVSWYQQALGQGPQFIFQYYEEEERQRGNFPDRFSGHQFPNYSSELNVNALLLGDSALYLCASSQGLNEQFFGPGTRLTVL.

V and J are TRBV2 and TRBJ1-5; 8 bases fit TRBD1. CDR3 size: 15 residues. CDR1 and CDR2 (germline): SNHLY, FYNNEI. The junction had 4 bases not matched to a gene; V was cut back by 4 bases and J by 2 bases. CDR3 protein: CASSGQGMGNQPQHF. In DNA form, the CDR3 reads TGTGCCAGCAGTGGACAGGGGATGGGCAATCAGCCCCAGCATTTT.

The chain is built from TRBV2 and TRBJ2-3; TRBD2 matches at 9 bases. The V segment lost 9 bases and the J segment 8 bases; nucleotides outside the gene matches: 6. The CDR3 extends over 12 amino acids. The germline CDR1 and CDR2 sequences are SNHLY and FYNNEI. CDR3 coding DNA: TGTGCCAGTAACCTAGCGGGGAGTACGCAGTATTTT. Translated: CASNLAGSTQYF.

The chain couples TRBV7-8 to TRBJ1-2; 8 bases map to TRBD1. This CDR3 region has 15 residues. CDR1 and CDR2 (germline): SGHVS, FQNEAQ. The V and J ends lost 4 bases and 6 bases, in that order; junction bases with no gene match: 10. The CDR3 is CASSSRRTGMDGYTF. The DNA for the CDR3 is TGTGCCAGCAGCTCTCGTCGGACAGGGATGGATGGCTACACCTTC.

This clone was picked up one time. Other DNA sequences in this sample translate to the same CDR3. This chain links TRBV20-1 with TRBJ2-3; a possible D gene is TRBD2 (6 bases). Trimming removed 3 bases at V and 0 bases at J, with 13 bases between. The CDR3 runs 15 residues. Looked up from germline, CDR1 is DFQATT and CDR2 is SNEGSKA (reference sequence). CDR3 region: CSASAGTASTDTQYF. In DNA form, the CDR3 reads TGCAGTGCTAGTGCAGGGACTGCTAGCACAGATACGCAGTATTTT.

The rearrangement uses TRBV7-9 and TRBJ1-3; TRBD1 agrees at 7 bases. Unmatched junction bases numbered 5, after V lost 5 bases and J lost 4 bases. The CDR3 covers 14 residues. The germline CDR1 and CDR2 sequences are SEHNR and FQNEAQ (reference sequence). The CDR3 is CASSEQGYGNTIYF. The CDR3 DNA reads TGTGCCAGCAGCGAACAGGGGTACGGAAACACCATATATTTT.